This TCR beta chain stems from a study of blood T cell repertoires in COVID-19. The overall study: COVID-19 samples from acute and convalescent phases originated in the United States, Italy and Spain. In each case, the material was cDNA or gDNA derived from T cells, B-cell-depleted T cells, or PBMCs.

Original data processing: Researchers report that nucleated cell counts were estimated from reference gene primer amplification. TCRdb's table, derived via immunoSEQ multiplex PCR, lists solely in-frame clones and lacks some. V and J calls and clone size are as listed in that table; D and trimming were resolved from the DNA. The sample lists about 130,000 clones, about 74% occurring once. Patients of the Seattle cohort, enrolled during active infection, were followed longitudinally. The ends lost 5 bases at V and 3 bases at J; junction bases unmatched: 14. Germline loops: CDR1 SGHAT, CDR2 FQNNGV. The CDR3 consists of 18 residues.

This sequence joins TRBV11-2 and TRBJ2-1; 9 bases match TRBD2. The receptor comes from a man older than 75 with COVID-19, enrolled during active disease. The sequenced material came from peripheral blood. CDR3 sequence: CASSHRGGRAILYNEQFF. The CDR3 bases are TGTGCCAGCAGCCACAGGGGCGGGAGGGCGATTCTCTACAATGAGCAGTTCTTC.